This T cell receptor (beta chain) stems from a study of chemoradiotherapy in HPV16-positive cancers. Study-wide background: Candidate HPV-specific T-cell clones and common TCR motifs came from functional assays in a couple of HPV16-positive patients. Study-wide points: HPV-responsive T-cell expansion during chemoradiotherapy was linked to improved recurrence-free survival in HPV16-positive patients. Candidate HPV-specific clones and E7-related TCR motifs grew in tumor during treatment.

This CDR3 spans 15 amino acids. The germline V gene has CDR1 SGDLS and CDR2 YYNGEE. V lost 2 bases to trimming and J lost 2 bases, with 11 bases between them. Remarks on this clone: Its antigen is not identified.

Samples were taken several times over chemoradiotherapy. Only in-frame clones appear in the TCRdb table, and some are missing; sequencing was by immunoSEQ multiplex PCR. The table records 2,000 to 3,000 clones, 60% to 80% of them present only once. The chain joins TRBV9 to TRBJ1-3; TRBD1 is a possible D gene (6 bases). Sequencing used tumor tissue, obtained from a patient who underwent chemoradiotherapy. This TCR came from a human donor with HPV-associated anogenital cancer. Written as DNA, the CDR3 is TGTGCCAGCAGCGTCCTACAGGGTGCTGGAAACACCATATATTTT. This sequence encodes CASSVLQGAGNTIYF. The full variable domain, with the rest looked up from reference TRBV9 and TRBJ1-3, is DSGVTQTPKHLITATGQRVTLRCSPRSGDLSVYWYQQSLDQGLQFLIQYYNGEERAKGNILERFSAQQFPDLHSELNLSSLELGDSALYFCASSVLQGAGNTIYFGEGSWLTVV.